This T cell receptor (beta chain) was found in a study of blood T cell repertoires in COVID-19. Study-level information: Sites in the United States, Italy and Spain provided acute and convalescent COVID-19 samples.

Trimming removed 2 bases from V and 1 base from J; junction bases left unmatched: 13. Germline lookup yields CDR1 SEHNR and CDR2 FQNEAQ (reference sequence). This CDR3 is 18 amino acids long. Repertoires were generated with immunoSEQ multiplex PCR, while TCRdb's copy carries only in-frame clones and drops some. This table holds about 50,000 clones, 75% to 80% found once. This receptor was identified in a man in his sixties or seventies with active or convalescent COVID-19. The sample comprised peripheral blood. The chain is built from TRBV7-9 and TRBJ1-1; TRBD1 matches at 7 bases. This CDR3 is CASSLPLGRGSENTEAFF. The CDR3 region has the DNA TGTGCCAGCAGCTTACCCCTCGGCAGGGGGAGTGAGAACACTGAAGCTTTCTTT. The full variable domain, in which reference TRBV7-9 and TRBJ1-1 provide the parts outside the CDR3, is DTGVSQNPRHKITKRGQNVTFRCDPISEHNRLYWYRQTLGQGPEFLTYFQNEAQLEKSRLLSDRFSAERPKGSFSTLEIQRTEQGDSAMYLCASSLPLGRGSENTEAFFGQGTRLTVV.